A single sample gave rise to the 4 T cell receptor beta chains below, sequenced in a study of T-cell reconstitution after alpha-beta-depleted transplantation in children. Preparing the TCRbeta library involved the use of unique molecular identifiers. One entry per CDR3 protein results from TCRdb running MiXCR on the PCR reads. Among 700,000 to 850,000 distinct CDR3 sequences listed, 16% were seen once. Material: PBMCs, mostly from graft donor cells, obtained 360 days after TCRalphabeta/CD19-depleted stem cell transplant. The receptors here all came from a male patient younger than 18 who had a stem cell transplant for acute lymphoblastic leukemia, so the T cells may come from the graft donor.

This clonotype was counted only a few times. The chain is built from TRBV10-3 and TRBJ2-7; unclear D gene. The germline V gene encodes CDR1 ENHRY and CDR2 SYGVKD. This CDR3 has 12 amino acids. Trimming shortened V by 5 bases and J by 3 bases, and 8 bases separated the two germline ends. The CDR3 reads CAISRLDYEQYF. In DNA, the CDR3 is TGTGCCATCAGTCGACTCGACTACGAGCAGTACTTC.

The chain recombines TRBV3-1 with TRBJ1-1; a possible D gene is TRBD1 (6 bases). Germline V CDR1 and CDR2: LGHDT, YNNKEL (reference sequence). The CDR3 runs to 13 residues. V lost 6 bases to trimming and J lost 5 bases, with 13 bases between them. The CDR3 sequence: CASSYREVTEAFF. DNA of the CDR3: TGTGCCAGCAGTTACAGGGAGGTTACTGAAGCTTTCTTT.

The chain recombines TRBV20-1 with TRBJ2-7, with TRBD2 matching over 9 bases. This CDR3 has 15 amino acids. The junction had 11 bases not matched to a gene; V was cut back by 5 bases and J by 3 bases. Germline V gives CDR1 DFQATT, CDR2 SNEGSKA (reference sequence). This CDR3 is CSACRLAGVNYEQYF. The CDR3 DNA reads as TGCAGTGCTTGCAGATTAGCGGGAGTTAACTACGAGCAGTACTTC.

V is TRBV27 and J is TRBJ1-2; D is undetermined. CDR1 is MNHEY, CDR2 SMNVEV, per germline (reference sequence). The V end lost 4 bases, the J end lost 4 bases, and 13 bases lay between the germline ends. The length of the CDR3 is 14 residues. CDR3 DNA: TGTGCCAGCAGTTGGACTGGAACAATCTATGGCTACACCTTC. This gives the protein CASSWTGTIYGYTF.